The text below deals with one T cell receptor beta chain. Antigen specificity is unknown. Blood got drawn at baseline, again on cycle 4 day 1, and then on cycle 7 day 1. Generated by immunoSEQ multiplex PCR, the TCRdb table keeps only in-frame clones and is missing some. The sample records around 91,000 clones, roughly 89% being singletons. The CDR3 has 16 amino acids. The germline V gene has CDR1 LGHNA and CDR2 YNFKEQ. Trimming pared 1 base from V and 1 base from J, leaving 11 bases between. The data originate from a study of OX40 agonist ivuxolimab in advanced cancers. On the study more broadly: Patients with hepatocellular carcinoma, melanoma, renal cell or head and neck cancer made up the dose-escalation patients. Prior anti-PD-1, anti-PD-L1 or anti-CTLA-4 therapy was allowed; 40% had some.

Study outcomes and limitations: There were, on average, more expanded clones in CD8+ T cells than in CD4+.

Sequences were derived from CD4+ or CD8+ T cells sorted from blood, sampled in a trial of the OX40 agonist ivuxolimab. The V gene is TRBV4-2, the J gene TRBJ1-5, with D uncertain. The source of this sequence is an adult with an advanced solid tumor such as melanoma, head and neck, liver or kidney cancer. CDR3 sequence (DNA): TGTGCCAGCAGCCAAGCGGGGTTTTTGAGCAATCAGCCCCAGCATTTT. Amino acid sequence: CASSQAGFLSNQPQHF.